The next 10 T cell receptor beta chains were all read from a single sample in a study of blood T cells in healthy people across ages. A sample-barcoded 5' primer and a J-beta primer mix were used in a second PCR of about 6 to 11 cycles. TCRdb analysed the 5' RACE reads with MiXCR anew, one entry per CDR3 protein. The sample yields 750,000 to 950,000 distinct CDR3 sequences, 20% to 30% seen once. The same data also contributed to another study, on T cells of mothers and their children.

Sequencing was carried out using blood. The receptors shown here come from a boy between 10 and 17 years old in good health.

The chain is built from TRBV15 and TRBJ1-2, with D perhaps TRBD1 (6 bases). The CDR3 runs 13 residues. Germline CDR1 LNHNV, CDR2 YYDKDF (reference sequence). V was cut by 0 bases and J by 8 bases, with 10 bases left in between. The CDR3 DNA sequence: TGTGCCACCAGCAGAGATGTTGACAGGGGCTACACCTTC. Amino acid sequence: CATSRDVDRGYTF. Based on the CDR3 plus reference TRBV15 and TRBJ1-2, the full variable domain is DAMVIQNPRYQVTQFGKPVTLSCSQTLNHNVMYWYQQKSSQAPKLLFHYYDKDFNNEADTPDNFQSRRPNTSFCFLDIRSPGLGDTAMYLCATSRDVDRGYTFGSGTRLTVV.

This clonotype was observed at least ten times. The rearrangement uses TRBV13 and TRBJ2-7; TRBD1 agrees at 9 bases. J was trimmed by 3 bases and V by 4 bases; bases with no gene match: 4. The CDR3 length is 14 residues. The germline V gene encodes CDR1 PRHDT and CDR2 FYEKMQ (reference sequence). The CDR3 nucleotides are TGTGCCAGCAGCTCCATGGGACAGGGCTACGAGCAGTACTTC. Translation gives CASSSMGQGYEQYF.

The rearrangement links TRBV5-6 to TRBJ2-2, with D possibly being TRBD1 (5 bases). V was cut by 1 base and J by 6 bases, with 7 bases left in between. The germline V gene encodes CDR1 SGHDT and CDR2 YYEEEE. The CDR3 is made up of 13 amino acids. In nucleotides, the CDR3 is TGTGCCAGCAGCTTGATCAGGGCCGGGGAGCTGTTTTTT. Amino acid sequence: CASSLIRAGELFF.

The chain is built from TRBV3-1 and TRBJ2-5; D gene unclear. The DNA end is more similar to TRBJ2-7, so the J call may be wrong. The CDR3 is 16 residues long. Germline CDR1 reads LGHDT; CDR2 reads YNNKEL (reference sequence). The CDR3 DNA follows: TGTGCCAGCAGCCGAATTATGCGGCGAACCATCCACGAGCAGTACTTC. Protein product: CASSRIMRRTIHEQYF.

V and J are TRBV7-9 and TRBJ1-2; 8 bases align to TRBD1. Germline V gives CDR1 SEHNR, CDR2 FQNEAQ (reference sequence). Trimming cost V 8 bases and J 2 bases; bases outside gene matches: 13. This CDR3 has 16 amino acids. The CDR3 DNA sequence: TGTGCCAGCGCCTCGTTCACAGGGGGTCCCAACTATGGCTACACCTTC. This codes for CASASFTGGPNYGYTF.

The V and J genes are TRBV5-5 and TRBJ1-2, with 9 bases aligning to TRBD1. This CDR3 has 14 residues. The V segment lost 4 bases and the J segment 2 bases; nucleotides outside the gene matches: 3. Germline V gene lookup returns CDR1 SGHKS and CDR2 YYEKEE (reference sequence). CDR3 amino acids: CASSVGTGNYGYTF. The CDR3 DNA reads TGTGCCAGCAGCGTAGGGACAGGGAACTATGGCTACACCTTC.

CDR3 sequence reads: CASSARTSGSTDTQYF. The CDR3 nucleotides read TGCGCCAGCAGCGCCCGGACTAGTGGGAGCACAGATACGCAGTATTTT. The chain combines TRBV5-1 with TRBJ2-3, with 7 bases lining up with TRBD2. The V gene end was trimmed by 4 bases and the J gene end by 0 bases; junction bases not matched to a gene: 8. Germline V gives CDR1 SGHRS, CDR2 YFSETQ. The CDR3 is 16 residues long.

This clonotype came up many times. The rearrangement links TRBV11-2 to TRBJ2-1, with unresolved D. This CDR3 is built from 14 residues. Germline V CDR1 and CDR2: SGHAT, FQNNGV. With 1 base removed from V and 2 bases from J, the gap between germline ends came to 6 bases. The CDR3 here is CASSLVGPYNEQFF. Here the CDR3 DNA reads TGTGCCAGCAGCTTAGTTGGGCCCTACAATGAGCAGTTCTTC.

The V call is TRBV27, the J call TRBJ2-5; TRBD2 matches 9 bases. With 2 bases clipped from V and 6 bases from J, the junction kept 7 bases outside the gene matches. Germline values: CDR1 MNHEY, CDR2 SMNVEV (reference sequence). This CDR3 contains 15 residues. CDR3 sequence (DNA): TGTGCCAGCAGTTTAACCCCGCGGGGGGGGAAGACCCAGTACTTC. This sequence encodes CASSLTPRGGKTQYF.

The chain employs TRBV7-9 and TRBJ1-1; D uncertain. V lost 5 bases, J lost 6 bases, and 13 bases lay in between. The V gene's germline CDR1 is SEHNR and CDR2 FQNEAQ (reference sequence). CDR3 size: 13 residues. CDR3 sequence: CASSLPTAAEAFF. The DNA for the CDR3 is TGTGCCAGCAGCCTCCCGACGGCCGCTGAAGCTTTCTTT. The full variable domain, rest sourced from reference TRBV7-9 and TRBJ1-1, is DTGVSQNPRHKITKRGQNVTFRCDPISEHNRLYWYRQTLGQGPEFLTYFQNEAQLEKSRLLSDRFSAERPKGSFSTLEIQRTEQGDSAMYLCASSLPTAAEAFFGQGTRLTVV.